One TCR beta chain is described in this entry. Germline loops: CDR1 SGHRS, CDR2 YFSETQ. This CDR3 contains 15 residues. V gave up 0 bases and J gave up 0 bases, with 7 bases separating them. TCRdb's copy holds only in-frame clones and misses some; the assay was immunoSEQ multiplex PCR. The sample lists 400,000 to 550,000 clones; more than 85% were seen once. This sample was taken from a study of blood T cell repertoires in COVID-19. Sequences were obtained from peripheral blood. This clonotype was obtained from a woman in her 30s with acute or convalescent COVID-19. The chain joins TRBV5-1 to TRBJ1-3, with D unresolved. CDR3 in amino acids: CASSLAGNSGNTIYF. CDR3 DNA sequence: TGCGCCAGCAGCTTGGCGGGGAACTCTGGAAACACCATATATTTT.